A single sample is the source of the 23 T cell receptor beta chains below, sequenced in a study of T cell responses to AZD1222 COVID-19 vaccine. Produced via immunoSEQ multiplex PCR; TCRdb's table is partial and in-frame only. The table records over 110,000 clones, just over 90% of them present only once. Sequenced here: peripheral blood, sampled on day 0 of AZD1222 vaccination. The receptor source for this set is an adult in good health.

This chain links TRBV25-1 with TRBJ1-1; 11 bases are a match to TRBD1. The V and J ends lost 2 bases and 6 bases, in that order; junction bases with no gene match: 8. Germline CDR1 is MGHDK and CDR2 is SYGVNS. The CDR3 is made up of 16 amino acids. In DNA form, the CDR3 reads TGTGCCAGCAGTGAAGAGTGGACAGGGGGCGGGCCTGAAGCTTTCTTT. Amino acid sequence: CASSEEWTGGGPEAFF. The full variable domain, its missing parts supplied by reference TRBV25-1 and TRBJ1-1, is EADIYQTPRYLVIGTGKKITLECSQTMGHDKMYWYQQDPGMELHLIHYSYGVNSTEKGDLSSESTVSRIRTEHFPLTLESARPSHTSQYLCASSEEWTGGGPEAFFGQGTRLTVV.

The CDR3 loop reads CASSLNSGRGDTQYF. CDR3 in DNA: TGTGCCAGCAGCCTCAATAGCGGGAGAGGAGATACGCAGTATTTT. The chain joins TRBV9 to TRBJ2-3; 9 bases line up with TRBD2. CDR1 and CDR2 from the germline V gene are SGDLS and YYNGEE. Trimming took 4 bases from V and 5 from J; bases not matched to a gene: 8. CDR3 length: 15 amino acids.

The chain uses TRBV4-3 and TRBJ1-1; no reliable D call. Germline V gives CDR1 LGHNA, CDR2 YSLEER. Between the trimmed V and J ends, which lost 1 base and 5 bases, there was a span of 5 bases. This CDR3 comprises 12 residues. The CDR3 DNA reads as TGCGCCAGCAGCCAAGTCGGAACTGAAGCTTTCTTT. It yields the protein CASSQVGTEAFF.

The chain couples TRBV9 to TRBJ1-1; perhaps TRBD1 as D (5 bases). With 1 base removed from V and 8 bases from J, the gap between germline ends came to 18 bases. Germline values: CDR1 SGDLS, CDR2 YYNGEE. The CDR3 consists of 15 residues. The CDR3 DNA reads TGTGCCAGCAGCGTAAACTTCGAAGGCGGGGGAGAAGCTTTCTTT. Its translation is CASSVNFEGGGEAFF.

The chain uses TRBV7-8 and TRBJ1-3; D remains unclear. Trimming cost V 0 bases and J 0 bases, with 9 bases left between them. CDR3 size: 16 residues. CDR1 and CDR2 (germline): SGHVS, FQNEAQ. Here the CDR3 reads CASSLAGAFSGNTIYF. The CDR3 nucleotides read TGTGCCAGCAGCTTAGCAGGAGCCTTCTCTGGAAACACCATATATTTT. The full variable domain, completed using reference TRBV7-8 and TRBJ1-3, is GAGVSQSPRYKVAKRGQDVALRCDPISGHVSLFWYQQALGQGPEFLTYFQNEAQLDKSGLPSDRFFAERPEGSVSTLKIQRTQQEDSAVYLCASSLAGAFSGNTIYFGEGSWLTVV.

This chain connects TRBV29-1 to TRBJ1-2; D might be TRBD1 (6 bases). From germline, CDR1 is SQVTM and CDR2 ANQGSEA. Deletions cut 4 bases from V and 4 bases from J, with 10 bases between. This CDR3 region has 12 residues. This chain's CDR3 is CSVATGSYGYTF. The CDR3 nucleotides are TGCAGCGTTGCTACAGGGAGCTATGGCTACACCTTC.

This chain joins TRBV2 and TRBJ2-2, with D unclear. Trimming cost V 4 bases and J 1 base, with 10 bases left between them. Germline CDR1 SNHLY, CDR2 FYNNEI. The CDR3 extends over 15 amino acids. The chain's CDR3 is CASSVIEGNTGELFF. In DNA, the CDR3 is TGTGCCAGCAGTGTAATAGAAGGGAACACCGGGGAGCTGTTTTTT. Variable domain in full (rest from reference TRBV2 and TRBJ2-2): EPEVTQTPSHQVTQMGQEVILRCVPISNHLYFYWYRQILGQKVEFLVSFYNNEISEKSEIFDDQFSVERPDGSNFTLKIRSTKLEDSAMYFCASSVIEGNTGELFFGEGSRLTVL.

V gene TRBV29-1 combines with J gene TRBJ2-6, with D hard to call. Germline values: CDR1 SQVTM, CDR2 ANQGSEA. V lost 5 bases, J lost 0 bases, and 8 bases lay in between. This CDR3 is built from 14 residues. In DNA form, the CDR3 reads TGCAGCGTTCTTGGCCTCTCTGGGGCCAACGTCCTGACTTTC. It codes for CSVLGLSGANVLTF.

The J gene is TRBJ2-4, the V gene TRBV10-3; D is unclear. V shed 3 bases and J shed 1 base, with 16 bases lying between them. Germline lookup yields CDR1 ENHRY and CDR2 SYGVKD. CDR3 length: 17 amino acids. CDR3 in DNA: TGTGCCATCAGTGATGTAGACCTCTCAAGGGCCAAAAACATTCAGTACTTC. It encodes CAISDVDLSRAKNIQYF.

This rearrangement joins TRBV5-1 to TRBJ2-7, with a weak D call TRBD2 (6 bases). V was clipped by 5 bases and J by 3 bases, with 12 bases between them. Germline values: CDR1 SGHRS, CDR2 YFSETQ. This CDR3 is 13 amino acids long. The CDR3 sequence: CASRMGLSYEQYF. DNA of the CDR3: TGCGCCAGCAGAATGGGACTTAGCTACGAGCAGTACTTC.

This chain connects TRBV6-5 to TRBJ1-3; D ambiguous. The CDR3 contains 15 residues. V was pared by 6 bases and J by 0 bases, with 12 bases between. Germline V gene sequence: CDR1 MNHEY, CDR2 SVGAGI. For the CDR3, the DNA is TGTGCCAGCAGCCCACGGGTCAGCTCTGGAAACACCATATATTTT. It encodes CASSPRVSSGNTIYF.

The chain couples TRBV28 to TRBJ1-2, with D unresolved. CDR1 and CDR2 from the germline V gene are MDHEN and SYDVKM. The V gene lost 6 bases and the J gene lost 1 base, with 6 bases spanning the gap. There are 12 residues in the CDR3. Written as DNA, the CDR3 is TGTGCCAGCAGGCGGGATAACTATGGCTACACCTTC. This translates into CASRRDNYGYTF.

This clone was seen once. The same CDR3 also results from other DNA sequences found in this sample. This chain links TRBV7-2 with TRBJ2-1, with TRBD2 matching over 13 bases. Germline CDR1 is SGHTA and CDR2 is FQGNSA. J was trimmed by 7 bases and V by 1 base; bases with no gene match: 4. The CDR3 loop spans 16 amino acids. The CDR3 coding sequence is TGTGCCAGCAGCTTAGTTGGGACTAGCGGGGTTAATGAGCAGTTCTTC. Translating gives CASSLVGTSGVNEQFF.

The chain links TRBV7-2 to TRBJ2-3; D is undetermined. V was trimmed by 7 bases and J by 6 bases, leaving 17 bases between them. Per the germline V gene, CDR1 is SGHTA and CDR2 is FQGNSA. This CDR3 is built from 14 residues. In DNA, the CDR3 is TGTGCCAGCACCTCCCTGGTTCCCGCCGATACGCAGTATTTT. Translating gives CASTSLVPADTQYF.

The chain combines TRBV6-5 with TRBJ1-1; D remains ambiguous. Trimming shortened V by 2 bases and J by 5 bases, and 12 bases separated the two germline ends. Germline lookup yields CDR1 MNHEY and CDR2 SVGAGI. The CDR3 covers 14 residues. The CDR3, as DNA: TGTGCCAGCAGTTACCGCCGGGATCGGACTGAAGCTTTCTTT. This gives the protein CASSYRRDRTEAFF.

The J gene is TRBJ2-7, the V gene TRBV6-5; the D gene could be TRBD1 or TRBD2 (5 bases each). Germline V gene lookup returns CDR1 MNHEY and CDR2 SVGAGI. Trimming pared 6 bases from V and 2 bases from J, leaving 14 bases between. CDR3 length equals 14 residues. The CDR3 reads CASRGTEDAYEQYF. Here the CDR3 DNA reads TGTGCCAGCAGGGGGACGGAAGATGCCTACGAGCAGTACTTC.

This chain joins TRBV19 and TRBJ1-1; D is undetermined. Germline-derived CDR1 and CDR2 are LNHDA and SQIVND (reference sequence). Between the trimmed V and J ends, which lost 4 bases and 4 bases, there was a span of 13 bases. This CDR3 has 14 residues. The CDR3 loop reads CASSRGNFGTEAFF. As DNA, the CDR3 is TGTGCCAGTAGTAGGGGAAACTTCGGCACTGAAGCTTTCTTT. Filled out from reference TRBV19 and TRBJ1-1, the complete variable domain reads DGGITQSPKYLFRKEGQNVTLSCEQNLNHDAMYWYRQDPGQGLRLIYYSQIVNDFQKGDIAEGYSVSREKKESFPLTVTSAQKNPTAFYLCASSRGNFGTEAFFGQGTRLTVV.

The V call is TRBV5-1, the J call TRBJ2-1; D ambiguous. CDR3 size: 14 residues. The germline gives CDR1 SGHRS, CDR2 YFSETQ. Trimming removed 1 base from V and 7 bases from J, with 12 bases in between. CDR3 coding DNA: TGCGCCAGCAGCTTGTTTGAGGCGGTGAATGAGCAGTTCTTC. It translates to CASSLFEAVNEQFF.

The chain has TRBV6-5 and TRBJ2-7, with TRBD2 identical over 11 bases. V shed 7 bases and J 3 bases; nucleotides not matched to a gene: 8. Germline CDR1 MNHEY, CDR2 SVGAGI. CDR3 length: 15 amino acids. The CDR3 region is CASKSRLAGLYEQYF. DNA for the CDR3: TGTGCCAGCAAATCAAGACTAGCGGGGCTCTACGAGCAGTACTTC.

The rearrangement joins TRBV11-3 to TRBJ2-5; a weak D match, TRBD2 (7 bases). Germline CDR1 and CDR2: SGHNT and YENEEA. The CDR3 has 13 residues. The V end lost 5 bases, the J end lost 6 bases, and 13 bases lay between the germline ends. CDR3 DNA sequence: TGTGCCAGCAGCGGTGGGGGGGCAAAGACCCAGTACTTC. Translated, it gives CASSGGGAKTQYF.

The chain couples TRBV4-3 to TRBJ1-4, with 7 bases that match TRBD1. Germline V gives CDR1 LGHNA, CDR2 YSLEER. The CDR3 covers 17 residues. J gave up 3 bases and V 0 bases, and 7 bases lay outside the gene matches. The CDR3 DNA reads as TGCGCCAGCAGCCAAGATAGGGGGCAGCATTCTAATGAAAAACTGTTTTTT. Translated, it gives CASSQDRGQHSNEKLFF.

The chain carries TRBV27 and TRBJ1-5; D is perhaps TRBD1 (6 bases). Germline V lookup: CDR1 MNHEY, CDR2 SMNVEV (reference sequence). V was pared by 5 bases and J by 7 bases, with 12 bases between. The CDR3 runs 13 residues. The CDR3 DNA sequence: TGTGCCAGCAGTAAACAGGGTGGGCAGCCCCAGCATTTT. It translates to CASSKQGGQPQHF.

The chain carries TRBV6-2 or TRBV6-3 and TRBJ1-5; D is possibly TRBD1 (6 bases). This CDR3 has 14 residues. Germline values: CDR1 MNHEY, CDR2 SVGEGT. Trimming stripped 4 bases from V and 5 bases from J, with 12 bases between. As DNA, the CDR3 is TGTGCCAGCAGTTCTCAGGGGACCCATCAGCCCCAGCATTTT. Translated, it gives CASSSQGTHQPQHF.